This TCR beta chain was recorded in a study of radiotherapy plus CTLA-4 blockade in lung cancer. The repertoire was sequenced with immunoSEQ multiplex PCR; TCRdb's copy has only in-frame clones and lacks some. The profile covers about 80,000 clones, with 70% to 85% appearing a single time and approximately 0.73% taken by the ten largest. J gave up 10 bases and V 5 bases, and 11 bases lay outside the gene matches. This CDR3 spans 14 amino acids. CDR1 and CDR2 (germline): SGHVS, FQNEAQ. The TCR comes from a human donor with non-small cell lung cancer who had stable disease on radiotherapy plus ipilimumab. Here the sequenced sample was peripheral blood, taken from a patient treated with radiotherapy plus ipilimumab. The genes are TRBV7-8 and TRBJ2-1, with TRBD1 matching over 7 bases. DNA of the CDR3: TGTGCCAGCAGCCTAGGGGACAGTCTACAGGAGCAGTTCTTC. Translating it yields CASSLGDSLQEQFF.